This T cell receptor (beta chain) is drawn from a study of PD-1 blockade in mismatch repair-deficient tumors. The V end was cut by 5 bases, the J end by 4 bases, with 17 bases between. In germline, CDR1 is LNHDA, CDR2 SQIVND (reference sequence). This CDR3 spans 15 amino acids. Profiling relied on immunoSEQ multiplex PCR, and the TCRdb table lists in-frame clones only, not all of them. This table holds under 95,000 clones, 81% found once. All patients were mismatch repair deficient, assessed by either PCR or immunohistochemistry. The specimen was peripheral blood, collected 12 weeks after starting pembrolizumab. The receptor's source is an adult with mismatch repair-deficient cancer. The J gene is TRBJ2-5, the V gene TRBV19; TRBD1 or TRBD2 may be the D gene (5 bases each). CDR3 sequence (DNA): TGTGCCAGTAGTCCTTGGGACGAGAGAGGAGAGACCCAGTACTTC. Translation: CASSPWDERGETQYF.